This is a list of T cell receptor beta chains from one sample in a study of identical twins. TCRdb re-called the 5' RACE reads through MiXCR, storing one row per CDR3 protein. The table shows 500,000 to 600,000 distinct CDR3 sequences, with 20% to 25% occurring only once. The same specimen was also included in a second study, on T cells expressing NK-cell markers.

The specimen sequenced was CD4+ T cells sorted from blood. These receptors came from a woman aged 18-29 years in good health. Each CDR3 is given without its conserved first and last residue.

v_gene,CDR3aa
TRBV5-5,ASSLGLAKYNEQF
TRBV5-1,ASSSALSYEQY
TRBV11-3,ASSWEGSDLYNEQF
TRBV15,ATSRAGNYGYT
TRBV7-9,ASSLRTGRDTEAF
TRBV7-8,ASSKGTDTQY
TRBV7-9,ASSYRDRVTYNEQF
TRBV5-1,ASSLRTGTENTGELF
TRBV10-3,ASAGQGTDTQY
TRBV5-6,ASSVTGQGFYGYT
TRBV20-1,SAPGTGLDEQY
TRBV4-3,ASSQDPDGSGGTQY
TRBV15,ATSTGTSGRTDTQY
TRBV12-3/TRBV12-4,ASSFTDTQY
TRBV10-3,AIRRGTYTGELF
TRBV7-2,ASSWRDFRTDTQY
TRBV2,ASSEAAGGTVEAF
TRBV20-1,SARDGRFSYEQY
TRBV3-1,ASSSIRPREGDETQY